This T cell receptor beta chain was captured in a study of coeliac disease. On the study more broadly: Coeliac patients had active, refractory type I, or gluten-free-diet-controlled disease. Without high-resolution HLA typing, biased TRBV7-2 usage was queried.

The CDR3 contains 15 residues. CDR1 is SGHRS, CDR2 YFSETQ, per germline. V lost 5 bases and J lost 2, with 16 bases in between. A word on this clone: The antigen is not known.

One frozen approximately 500,000-cell aliquot per fraction was sequenced. Overall study results and limits: Largely private TRB repertoires meant most sequences were sample-unique. Active celiac intraepithelial and lamina propria samples had lower TRB and TRG clonality than control samples.

Generated by immunoSEQ multiplex PCR, the TCRdb table keeps only in-frame clones and is missing some. The repertoire has about 6,700 clones, roughly two thirds of them found once; the top ten carry around 4.5%. The rearrangement uses TRBV5-1 and TRBJ1-1; D possibly corresponds to TRBD1 (6 bases). This clonotype originated in a woman between 18 and 29 years old with active celiac disease. Sequencing used lamina propria lymphocytes from the gut. This CDR3 is CASSRDPQGNTEAFF. The CDR3 coding sequence is TGCGCCAGCAGTCGAGATCCACAGGGCAACACTGAAGCTTTCTTT.